A selection of T cell receptor beta chains follows, all from one sample in a study of naive and memory T cell subsets. One entry per CDR3 protein, called by TCRdb with MiXCR from the UMI-ligation and nested PCR reads. The repertoire consists of roughly 150,000 distinct CDR3 sequences, with roughly a fifth occurring once and the leading ten covering 0.6% to 0.7%. Sequenced: naive CD8+ T cells from blood. All receptors derive from a human donor in good health. Both conserved end residues are trimmed from each CDR3. Fields, in order: J gene, V gene, D gene, CDR3 protein. A D gene is named only where the DNA matches it firmly.

J: TRBJ2-1; V: TRBV20-1; D: TRBD2; CDR3: SAIRQAGDSYNEQF
J: TRBJ2-5; V: TRBV10-3; D: .; CDR3: AISASAGASQETQY
J: TRBJ2-1; V: TRBV4-1; D: TRBD2; CDR3: ASSGAGGNNEQF
J: TRBJ2-3; V: TRBV20-1; D: TRBD2; CDR3: SASSPGGGTDTQY
J: TRBJ1-1; V: TRBV5-5; D: .; CDR3: ASSLAFGTEAF
J: TRBJ2-7; V: TRBV20-1; D: .; CDR3: SARDSGEKPYEQY
J: TRBJ1-1; V: TRBV30; D: .; CDR3: AWSVGGNTEAF
J: TRBJ2-7; V: TRBV15; D: TRBD2; CDR3: ATSARTSGYEQY
J: TRBJ2-7; V: TRBV21-1; D: .; CDR3: ASSTSTSGRGASYEQY
J: TRBJ2-1; V: TRBV4-1; D: .; CDR3: ASRRSEEQF
J: TRBJ2-1; V: TRBV24-1; D: TRBD1; CDR3: ATSDPGQGASEQF
J: TRBJ1-5; V: TRBV5-6; D: .; CDR3: ASSFGGNDQPQH
J: TRBJ2-1; V: TRBV6-5; D: .; CDR3: ASSFSGRSEQF
J: TRBJ2-7; V: TRBV25-1; D: .; CDR3: ASSESPSWQFEQY
J: TRBJ2-7; V: TRBV7-9; D: TRBD1; CDR3: ASSPADRTGPYEQY
J: TRBJ2-5; V: TRBV11-2; D: TRBD2; CDR3: ASSLSRGSGETQY
J: TRBJ1-2; V: TRBV29-1; D: TRBD1; CDR3: SVVETGGYYGYT
J: TRBJ1-5; V: TRBV27; D: TRBD1; CDR3: ASSTTGSNQPQH
J: TRBJ1-6; V: TRBV28; D: .; CDR3: ASSFPSGGGGSNSPLH
J: TRBJ2-3; V: TRBV29-1; D: TRBD2; CDR3: SVVAGVTDTQY
J: TRBJ2-5; V: TRBV28; D: TRBD2; CDR3: ASNLRLGTNQY
J: TRBJ1-1; V: TRBV7-6; D: .; CDR3: ASSLARGFEAF
J: TRBJ2-1; V: TRBV28; D: .; CDR3: ASSLVGSPGYNEQF
J: TRBJ2-1; V: TRBV12-3/TRBV12-4; D: .; CDR3: ASSSSYVGEQF
J: TRBJ1-5; V: TRBV6-1; D: .; CDR3: ASRLDHYSNQPQH
J: TRBJ1-1; V: TRBV9; D: .; CDR3: ASSVEGGASEAF
J: TRBJ1-6; V: TRBV28; D: .; CDR3: ASRQLLGYNSPLH
J: TRBJ2-1; V: TRBV6-1; D: .; CDR3: ASKTGTGIYNEQF
J: TRBJ1-1; V: TRBV6-1; D: TRBD1; CDR3: ASSEPGTGNTEAF
J: TRBJ2-3; V: TRBV6-2/TRBV6-3; D: .; CDR3: ASSSDRATDTQY
J: TRBJ2-1; V: TRBV30; D: .; CDR3: ACARLDNEQF
J: TRBJ2-7; V: TRBV7-6; D: TRBD1; CDR3: ASSSPDRESYEQY
J: TRBJ2-1; V: TRBV27; D: TRBD1; CDR3: ASEGQGRNNEQF
J: TRBJ2-3; V: TRBV3-1; D: TRBD1; CDR3: ASSQDWDRDTDTQY
J: TRBJ1-5; V: TRBV13; D: TRBD1; CDR3: ASSLGTGAQPQH
J: TRBJ2-3; V: TRBV28; D: TRBD2; CDR3: ATGTSGSVGDTQY
J: TRBJ2-7; V: TRBV6-1; D: TRBD1; CDR3: ASRGQGDYEQY
J: TRBJ2-3; V: TRBV29-1; D: .; CDR3: SVEGVGGTDTQY
J: TRBJ2-7; V: TRBV6-5; D: .; CDR3: ASSSSITYEQY
J: TRBJ1-5; V: TRBV29-1; D: .; CDR3: SVQGVGSNQPQH
J: TRBJ2-1; V: TRBV28; D: .; CDR3: ASRKTTYNEQF
J: TRBJ2-3; V: TRBV7-9; D: TRBD1; CDR3: ASSLTQGADTQY